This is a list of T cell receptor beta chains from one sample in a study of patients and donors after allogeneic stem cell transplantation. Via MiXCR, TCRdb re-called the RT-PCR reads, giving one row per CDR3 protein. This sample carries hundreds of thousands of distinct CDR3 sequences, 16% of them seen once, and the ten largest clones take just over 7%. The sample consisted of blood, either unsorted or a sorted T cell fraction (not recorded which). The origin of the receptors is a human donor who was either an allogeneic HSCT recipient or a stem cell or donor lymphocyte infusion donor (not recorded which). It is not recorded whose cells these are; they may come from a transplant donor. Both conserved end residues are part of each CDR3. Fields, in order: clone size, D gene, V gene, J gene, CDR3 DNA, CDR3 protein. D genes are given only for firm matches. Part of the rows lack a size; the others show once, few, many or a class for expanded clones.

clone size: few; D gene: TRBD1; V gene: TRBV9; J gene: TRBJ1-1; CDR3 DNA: TGTGCCAGCAGCGTAAACCCGACAGGGGTCACTGAAGCTTTCTTT; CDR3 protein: CASSVNPTGVTEAFF
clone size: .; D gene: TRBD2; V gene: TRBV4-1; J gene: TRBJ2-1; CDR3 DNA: TGCGCCAGCAGCCAAGTGGCTAGCGGGAGATCGCGGGAGCAGTTCTTC; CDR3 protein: CASSQVASGRSREQFF
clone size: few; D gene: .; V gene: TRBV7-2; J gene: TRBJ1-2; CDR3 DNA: TGTGCCAGCAGCTTCTTCGGGGCCTTAGCCTTC; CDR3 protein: CASSFFGALAF
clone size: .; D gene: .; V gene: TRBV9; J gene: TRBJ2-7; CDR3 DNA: TGTGCCAGCAGCGGGGGGGGCACGGACCTTTACGAGCAGTACTTC; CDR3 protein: CASSGGGTDLYEQYF
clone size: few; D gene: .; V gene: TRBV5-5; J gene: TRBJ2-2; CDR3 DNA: TGTGCCAGCAGCTCGAGGGGCTTGGAGCTGTTTTTT; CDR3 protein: CASSSRGLELFF
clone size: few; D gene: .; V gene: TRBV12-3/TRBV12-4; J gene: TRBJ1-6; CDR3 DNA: TGTGCCAGCAGCCCTCGACAGAGAAATAATTCACCCCTCCACTTT; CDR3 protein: CASSPRQRNNSPLHF
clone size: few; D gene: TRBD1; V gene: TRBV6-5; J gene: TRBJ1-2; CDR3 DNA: TGTGCCAGTCGGACAGGGGGCAATGGCTACACCTTC; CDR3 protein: CASRTGGNGYTF
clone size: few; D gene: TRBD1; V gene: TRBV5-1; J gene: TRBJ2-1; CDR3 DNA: TGCGCCAGCAGCACCCGACAGGGACCTAATGAGCAGTTCTTC; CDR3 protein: CASSTRQGPNEQFF
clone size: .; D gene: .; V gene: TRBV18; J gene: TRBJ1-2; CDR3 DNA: TGTGCCAGCTCACCAAAGGGTCTCTCAGGCTATGGCTACACCTTC; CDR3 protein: CASSPKGLSGYGYTF
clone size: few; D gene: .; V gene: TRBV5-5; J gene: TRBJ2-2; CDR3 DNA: TGTGCCAGCAGCCTCACACCCCGTGATCCAAATACCGGGGAGCTGTTTTTT; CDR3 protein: CASSLTPRDPNTGELFF
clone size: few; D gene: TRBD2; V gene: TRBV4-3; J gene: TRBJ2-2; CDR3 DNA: TGCGCCAGCAGCCAAGATGGCCCTAGCGGGGGGAGGAACACCGGGGAGCTGTTTTTT; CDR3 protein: CASSQDGPSGGRNTGELFF
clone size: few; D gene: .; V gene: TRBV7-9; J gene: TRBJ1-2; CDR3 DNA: TGTGCCAGCAGCTCCGAGACAGACTATGGCTACACCTTC; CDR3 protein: CASSSETDYGYTF
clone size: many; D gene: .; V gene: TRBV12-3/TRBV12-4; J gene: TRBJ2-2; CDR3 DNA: TGTGCCAGCAGTCCAGAAAACACCGGGGAGCTGTTTTTT; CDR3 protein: CASSPENTGELFF
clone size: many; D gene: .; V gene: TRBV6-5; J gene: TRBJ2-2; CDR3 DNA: TGTGCCAGCAGTTACTTGGGCGGGGAGCTGTTTTTT; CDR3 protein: CASSYLGGELFF
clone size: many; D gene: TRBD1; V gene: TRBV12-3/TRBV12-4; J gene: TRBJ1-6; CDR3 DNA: TGTGCCAGCAGTCGCCGAGGACAGGGGGCGACTTCACCCCTCCACTTT; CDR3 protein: CASSRRGQGATSPLHF
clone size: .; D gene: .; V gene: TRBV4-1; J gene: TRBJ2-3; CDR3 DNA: TGCGCCAGCAGCCAAGTCTTGGGTACGCAGTATTTT; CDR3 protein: CASSQVLGTQYF
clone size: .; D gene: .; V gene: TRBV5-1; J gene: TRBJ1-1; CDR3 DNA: TGCGCCAGCAGCCCGCCGGAAGGGGTGAACACTGAAGCTTTCTTT; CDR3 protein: CASSPPEGVNTEAFF
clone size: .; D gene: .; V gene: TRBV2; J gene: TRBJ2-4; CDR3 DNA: TGTGCCAGCAGTGAAAAGGCAGGGGTGACCAAAAACATTCAGTACTTC; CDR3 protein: CASSEKAGVTKNIQYF
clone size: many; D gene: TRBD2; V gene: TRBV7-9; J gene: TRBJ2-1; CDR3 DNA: TGTGCCAGCAGCTTAGCTAGCGGGAGTGGCAATGAGCAGTTCTTC; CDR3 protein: CASSLASGSGNEQFF
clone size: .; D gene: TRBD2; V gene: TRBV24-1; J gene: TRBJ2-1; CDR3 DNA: TGTGCCACCAGTCCTAGACTAGCGGAGAGGGTCCATGAGCAGTTCTTC; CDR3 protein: CATSPRLAERVHEQFF
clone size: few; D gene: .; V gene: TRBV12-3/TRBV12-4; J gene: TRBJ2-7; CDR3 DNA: TGTGCCAGCAGTACACTAGCAGTCGAGCAGTACTTC; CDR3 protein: CASSTLAVEQYF
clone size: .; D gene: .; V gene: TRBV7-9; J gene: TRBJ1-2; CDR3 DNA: TGTGCCAGCAGCGGGGGGAGGAGTGGCTACACCTTC; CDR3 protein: CASSGGRSGYTF
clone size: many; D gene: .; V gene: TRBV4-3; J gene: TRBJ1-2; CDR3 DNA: TGCGCCAGCAGCCAAGAGCGAGGGCTCGGTGGCTACACCTTC; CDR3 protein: CASSQERGLGGYTF
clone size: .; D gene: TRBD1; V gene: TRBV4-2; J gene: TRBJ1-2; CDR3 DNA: TGTGCCAGCAGACCGAATGACAGGGCAGGGGGCTACACCTTC; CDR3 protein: CASRPNDRAGGYTF
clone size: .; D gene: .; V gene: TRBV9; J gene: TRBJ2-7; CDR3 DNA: TGTGCCAGCAGCGGTAGGATAAGAGGGCCGGGGGAGCAGTACTTC; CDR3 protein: CASSGRIRGPGEQYF
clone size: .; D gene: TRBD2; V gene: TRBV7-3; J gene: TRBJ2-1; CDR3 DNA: TGTGCCAGCAGCTTAATAGGGCTAGCGGCCCAAAAGGGGAATGAGCAGTTCTTC; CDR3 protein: CASSLIGLAAQKGNEQFF